Following are 5 T cell receptor beta chains from one sample sequenced in a study of CD8 T cells in Susac syndrome. An input of roughly 0.5 to 1 ug of RNA was subjected to reverse transcription using random hexamers. TCRdb re-analysed the immunoSEQ multiplex PCR reads in MiXCR, keeping a single row per CDR3 protein. The repertoire consists of about 130,000 distinct CDR3 sequences, with 90% to 95% occurring once and the leading ten covering around 0.2%. Specimen: CD8+ T cells from PBMCs. Receptors were obtained from a human donor with Susac syndrome.

The chain has TRBV5-6 and TRBJ2-1; possible D gene TRBD1, 6 bases. This CDR3 is built from 14 residues. CDR1 and CDR2 (germline): SGHDT, YYEEEE. V was trimmed by 3 bases and J by 6 bases, leaving 13 bases between them. The CDR3 nucleotides read TGTGCCAGCAGCTCAAAGACAGGCGTCAATGAGCAGTTCTTC. As protein: CASSSKTGVNEQFF.

The rearrangement joins TRBV9 to TRBJ2-3; 9 nucleotides align to TRBD1. The CDR3 totals 15 residues. Unmatched junction bases numbered 3, after V lost 0 bases and J lost 4 bases. CDR1 is SGDLS, CDR2 YYNGEE, per germline. CDR3 amino acids: CASSVARQGADTQYF. DNA of the CDR3: TGTGCCAGCAGCGTAGCTCGACAGGGGGCAGATACGCAGTATTTT.

The chain recombines TRBV29-1 with TRBJ2-1; D gene ambiguous. This CDR3 has 13 amino acids. Between the trimmed V and J ends, which lost 5 bases and 4 bases, there was a span of 12 bases. In germline, CDR1 is SQVTM, CDR2 ANQGSEA. CDR3 residues: CSVKLGDYNEQFF. Written as DNA, the CDR3 is TGCAGCGTTAAACTGGGTGATTACAATGAGCAGTTCTTC.

The chain couples TRBV9 to TRBJ1-5, with D possibly matching TRBD1 (6 bases). Per germline, CDR1 SGDLS and CDR2 YYNGEE. V was trimmed by 2 bases and J by 4 bases, leaving 10 bases between them. The CDR3 contains 14 residues. The chain's CDR3 is CASSVGQINQPQHF. CDR3 DNA: TGTGCCAGCAGCGTTGGACAGATTAATCAGCCCCAGCATTTT.

The rearrangement uses TRBV10-3 and TRBJ2-7; D unresolved. The V end lost 0 bases, the J end lost 4 bases, and 16 bases lay between the germline ends. Germline V gives CDR1 ENHRY, CDR2 SYGVKD. CDR3 length: 16 amino acids. The CDR3 loop is CAISESLGGVKYEQYF. The CDR3 nucleotides are TGTGCCATCAGTGAGTCCCTAGGCGGAGTTAAGTACGAGCAGTACTTC.